The 16 T cell receptor beta chains in this list originate from one sample, sequenced in a study of shared clonotypes between healthy human individuals. The protocol was immunoSEQ multiplex PCR, while the TCRdb copy is restricted to in-frame clones and leaves out a portion. The table lists 850,000 to 1,100,000 clones, around 77% of them singletons, with more than 0.85% in the top ten. What was sequenced was memory CD4+ T cells from PBMCs. Specified subset: CD45RA-negative fraction. The receptor source for this set is a man aged 18 to 30 in good health. Some clones in this sample may be carry-over from other donors' samples.

J is TRBJ2-7 and V is TRBV2, with 12 bases lining up with TRBD2. The length of the CDR3 is 17 residues. Germline-derived CDR1 and CDR2 are SNHLY and FYNNEI. Unmatched junction bases numbered 12, after V lost 5 bases and J lost 4 bases. The CDR3 is CASSMRTSGIILYEQYF. The CDR3 region has the DNA TGTGCCAGCAGTATGAGGACTAGCGGGATTATACTATACGAGCAGTACTTC.

This clone was detected a few times. The chain couples TRBV7-2 to TRBJ2-1, with D possibly TRBD1 on 6 matching bases. The germline gives CDR1 SGHTA, CDR2 FQGNSA. V lost 1 base and J 10 bases, leaving 11 bases between the germline ends. The CDR3 consists of 13 residues. The CDR3 DNA is TGTGCCAGCAGCTTAGGGATGCAGGGGGAGCAGTTCTTC. Protein product: CASSLGMQGEQFF.

This rearrangement joins TRBV5-6 to TRBJ2-7, with no clear D. Germline V gene sequence: CDR1 SGHDT, CDR2 YYEEEE. V was shortened by 0 bases and J by 4 bases, with 17 bases between the two germline ends. There are 16 residues in the CDR3. CDR3 protein: CASSLDVGTPAYEQYF. The CDR3 nucleotides are TGTGCCAGCAGCTTGGATGTTGGTACCCCCGCGTACGAGCAGTACTTC.

With respect to this clone: A much larger clone lies one base from this, so it may be a read error. Within the sample, other DNA sequences also encode this same CDR3. The V gene is TRBV28, the J gene TRBJ2-2; D unclear. The length of the CDR3 is 12 residues. From germline, CDR1 is MDHEN and CDR2 SYDVKM. Trimming shortened V by 4 bases and J by 0 bases, and 0 bases separated the two germline ends. The CDR3 loop reads CASSSNTGELFF. CDR3 bases: TGTGCCAGCAGTTCGAACACCGGGGAGCTGTTTTTT.

Regarding this clone: The missing conserved phenylalanine or tryptophan at the end of this CDR3 makes a read error likely. The rearrangement uses TRBV25-1 and TRBJ2-7; 7 nucleotides line up with TRBD1. This CDR3 is 14 amino acids long. The V gene end was trimmed by 7 bases and the J gene end by 4 bases; junction bases not matched to a gene: 10. CDR1 is MGHDK and CDR2 is SYGVNS in the germline V gene. The CDR3 is CASTGTPGGYEQYS. The CDR3 nucleotides are TGTGCCAGCACAGGGACCCCAGGGGGTTACGAGCAGTACTCC.

The chain carries TRBV5-1 and TRBJ2-7, with TRBD1 matching over 11 bases. The CDR3 has 14 residues. V lost 4 bases and J lost 3; bases outside the gene matches: 3. Looked up from germline, CDR1 is SGHRS and CDR2 is YFSETQ. CDR3 residues: CASSQGTGGYEQYF. The CDR3 DNA reads TGCGCCAGCAGCCAAGGGACAGGGGGCTACGAGCAGTACTTC.

CDR3 sequence: CASSNRPGGEQYF. The CDR3 DNA sequence: TGTGCCAGCAGCAATAGACCAGGGGGCGAGCAGTACTTC. The rearrangement uses TRBV7-2 and TRBJ2-7, with 7 positions matching TRBD1. This CDR3 comprises 13 residues. The J segment lost 6 bases and the V segment lost 5 bases, leaving 7 bases of the junction unmatched. Germline V gives CDR1 SGHTA, CDR2 FQGNSA.

This clone was detected a few times. V and J are TRBV5-5 and TRBJ1-4; a possible D gene is TRBD1 (6 bases). The CDR3 has 15 residues. Trimming removed 4 bases from V and 4 bases from J, with 14 bases in between. Germline assignment: CDR1 SGHKS and CDR2 YYEKEE (reference sequence). The CDR3, as DNA: TGTGCCAGCAGCCTACTCGGACAGAGTAATGAAAAACTGTTTTTT. Encoded protein: CASSLLGQSNEKLFF.

This clone occurred once. The V and J genes are TRBV18 and TRBJ1-5; D is uncertain. CDR3 length: 20 amino acids. From germline, CDR1 is KGHSH and CDR2 LQKENI. V lost 1 base, J lost 11 bases, and 33 bases lay in between. CDR3 sequence reads: CASSPRAVRASDSGVLAQHF. The DNA for the CDR3 is TGTGCCAGCTCACCACGTGCCGTTCGGGCGTCTGATAGCGGCGTGTTGGCCCAGCATTTT.

The chain carries TRBV10-1 and TRBJ2-5, with D unclear. V lost 5 bases to trimming and J lost 1 base, with 11 bases between them. Germline V gene data show CDR1 as WNHNN and CDR2 as SYGVQD (reference sequence). CDR3 size: 14 residues. The CDR3 coding sequence is TGCGCCAGCAGTAGAGGTTCGGCCCAAGAGACCCAGTACTTC. Protein: CASSRGSAQETQYF.

The CDR3 sequence: CASSLGQALQETQYF. The CDR3, as DNA: TGTGCCAGCAGCTTGGGACAGGCTCTCCAAGAGACCCAGTACTTC. The J gene is TRBJ2-5, the V gene TRBV11-1; 8 bases are shared with TRBD1. V was clipped by 3 bases and J by 1 base; unmatched bases: 4. The CDR3 has 15 amino acids. The germline V gene has CDR1 SGHAT and CDR2 FQDESV (reference sequence).

This clone has just a few counts. The V gene is TRBV6-1, the J gene TRBJ2-7; possible D gene TRBD2, 7 bases. The CDR3 consists of 15 residues. Per the germline V gene, CDR1 is MNHNS and CDR2 is SASEGT. V lost 7 bases, J lost 3 bases, and 19 bases lay in between. The CDR3 DNA follows: TGTGCCAGCAAAACGGGGGGCAGGGGAGTCTACGAGCAGTACTTC. Translated: CASKTGGRGVYEQYF.

The sample holds many counts of this clone. The chain joins TRBV5-6 to TRBJ2-7, with D tentatively TRBD1 or TRBD2 (5 bases each). Trimming took 4 bases from V and 2 from J, leaving 16 bases between them. Germline V lookup: CDR1 SGHDT, CDR2 YYEEEE. The CDR3 covers 15 residues. The CDR3 loop is CASSRSGTATYEQYF. CDR3 DNA sequence: TGTGCCAGCAGCCGAAGTGGGACGGCAACCTACGAGCAGTACTTC. Looking up the rest from reference TRBV5-6 and TRBJ2-7 gives the full variable domain: DAGVTQSPTHLIKTRGQQVTLRCSPKSGHDTVSWYQQALGQGPQFIFQYYEEEERQRGNFPDRFSGHQFPNYSSELNVNALLLGDSALYLCASSRSGTATYEQYFGPGTRLTVT.

V usage is TRBV30 and J usage is TRBJ1-4, with 8 nucleotides matching TRBD1. In germline, CDR1 is GTSNPN, CDR2 SVGIG (reference sequence). The V segment lost 2 bases and the J segment 6 bases; nucleotides outside the gene matches: 5. This CDR3 comprises 14 residues. DNA for the CDR3: TGTGCCTGGAGTAGACAGGGGTACTATGAAAAACTGTTTTTT. Protein sequence: CAWSRQGYYEKLFF.

J is TRBJ2-3 and V is TRBV30, with D tentatively TRBD2 (6 bases). V was trimmed by 8 bases and J by 2 bases, leaving 14 bases between them. This CDR3 region has 13 residues. CDR1 and CDR2 from the germline V gene are GTSNPN and SVGIG (reference sequence). This chain's CDR3 is CALASVFTDTQYF. The CDR3 DNA reads as TGTGCCCTCGCTAGCGTTTTCACAGATACGCAGTATTTT.

This sequence joins TRBV10-3 and TRBJ1-1; 9 bases are a match to TRBD1. Germline-derived CDR1 and CDR2 are ENHRY and SYGVKD. The ends lost 6 bases at V and 10 bases at J; junction bases unmatched: 9. The length of the CDR3 is 13 residues. The CDR3 nucleotides are TGTGCCATCAGGGGGGGACAGGGCTCAGTAGCTTTCTTT. It is translated as CAIRGGQGSVAFF.